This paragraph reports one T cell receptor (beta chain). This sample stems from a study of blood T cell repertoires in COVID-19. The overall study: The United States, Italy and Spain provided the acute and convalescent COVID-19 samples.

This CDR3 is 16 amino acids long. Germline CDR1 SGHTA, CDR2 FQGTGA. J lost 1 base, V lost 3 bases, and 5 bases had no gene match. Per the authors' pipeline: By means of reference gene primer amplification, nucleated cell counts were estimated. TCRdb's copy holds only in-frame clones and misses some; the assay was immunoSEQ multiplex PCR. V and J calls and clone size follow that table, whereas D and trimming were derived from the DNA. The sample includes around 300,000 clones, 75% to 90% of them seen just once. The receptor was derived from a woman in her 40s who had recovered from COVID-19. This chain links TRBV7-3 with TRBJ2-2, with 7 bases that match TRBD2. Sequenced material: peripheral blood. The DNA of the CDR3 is TGTGCCAGCAGCTTTGAGTCTAGCGGGAACACCGGGGAGCTGTTTTTT. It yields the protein CASSFESSGNTGELFF.